The T cell receptor beta chain described here comes from a study of spatial heterogeneity in lung cancer. Study-wide background: Each unique TCR and UMI combination was seen more than ten times on average in raw reads.

This clonotype was seen repeatedly, ten times or more. All TCR cDNA molecules were individually tagged with a unique molecular identifier. MiXCR, applied by TCRdb to the 5' RACE reads, yields one record per CDR3 protein. Altogether 35,000 to 55,000 distinct CDR3 sequences are present, 6% to 7% being singletons, with the ten largest covering around 43%. Noted time point: sample taken at primary tumor resection. Whole RNA, which was extracted from tumor, nontumor lung tissue or frozen PBMC, was sequenced without any cell sorting. The donors, about 78 patients with untreated early-stage non-small cell lung cancer, provided the samples. The CDR3 totals 13 residues. V was pared by 2 bases and J by 3 bases, with 3 bases between. CDR1 SGHRS and CDR2 YFSETQ come from the germline V gene.

This TCR was sampled from a female donor with early-stage non-small cell lung cancer. The chain carries TRBV5-1 and TRBJ2-6, with D unresolved. The specimen was PBMCs, collected at surgery. The CDR3 sequence is CASSFRGANVLTF. The CDR3 DNA reads TGCGCCAGCAGCTTTCGTGGGGCCAACGTCCTGACTTTC.